This TCR beta chain appears in the sequencing data of a study of T cell repertoires in cytomegalovirus infection. Study overall: Both recently identified HLA-C-restricted and well-studied HLA-B-restricted CMV epitopes were used in the study. It was the public TCR beta signatures that indicated both CMV infection and matching HLA type.

Points on this clonotype: What it binds is unknown.

TCRdb fed the reads into MiXCR, producing one record per CDR3 protein. There are roughly 920,000 distinct CDR3 sequences in the sample; around 31% occur only once, and about 14% lies in the top ten. This CDR3 has 19 residues. Germline V gene lookup returns CDR1 SQVTM and CDR2 ANQGSEA. Between the trimmed V and J ends, which lost 3 bases and 0 bases, there was a span of 24 bases. Study-wide results and caveats: Dominating the ex vivo response were TCR beta clonotypes that were CMV-specific and HLA-C-restricted. Cumulated frequencies of public TCR beta families served to identify carriers of CMV plus the relevant HLA.

The source material was cultured CD8+ T cells from PBMCs, sampled from culture after CMV antigen stimulation. This TCR was recovered from a human donor in good health (CMV status not recorded). Some clones in this sample may be carry-over from other donors' samples. The chain is built from TRBV29-1 and TRBJ2-1, with D tentatively TRBD1 (6 bases). CDR3 loop: CSVDGWVRGLASSYNEQFF. CDR3 nucleotides: TGCAGCGTTGACGGGTGGGTCAGGGGCCTCGCTAGCTCCTACAATGAGCAGTTCTTC.